A selection of T cell receptor beta chains follows, all from one sample in a study of PD-L1 blockade in urothelial cancer. Some clones are missing from TCRdb's copy, which holds only in-frame ones; the method was immunoSEQ multiplex PCR. The top ten clones hold approximately 6.7% of a sample with around 71,000 clones, around 85% of them seen once. The material was PBMCs, obtained around atezolizumab (anti-PD-L1) treatment. These TCRs come from a man aged 40-49 years with urothelial cancer. The CDR3 runs from the conserved cysteine through the conserved F or W. D genes are given only for firm matches. The size field is filled for only some rows; it gives once, few, many or a size class.

V gene	D gene	clone size	J gene	CDR3 DNA	CDR3 protein
TRBV28	TRBD2	-	TRBJ2-1	TGTGCCAGCAGTCCCGGGGGGGTAGCGGGAGGGTACAATGAGCAGTTCTTC	CASSPGGVAGGYNEQFF
TRBV29-1	TRBD2	-	TRBJ2-2	TGCAGCGTTGCTACTAGCGGTACGAGGGAGCTGTTTTTT	CSVATSGTRELFF
TRBV12-2	-	-	TRBJ2-7	TGTGCAAGTCGCTTGTTACCTTGCGGATACGAGCAGTACTTC	CASRLLPCGYEQYF
TRBV4-1	-	-	TRBJ2-7	TGCGCCAGCAGACGCTCAGTCGGACACGACGAGCAGTACTTC	CASRRSVGHDEQYF
TRBV19	TRBD1	-	TRBJ1-1	TGTGCCAGTACGGACAGGGACACTGAAGCTTTCTTT	CASTDRDTEAFF
TRBV10-3	-	-	TRBJ1-2	TGTGCCATCAGTGAGCTCAGGGCGACGGGCTATGGCTACACCTTC	CAISELRATGYGYTF
TRBV5-1	TRBD2	-	TRBJ2-1	TGCGCCAGCGAGTGGGCTAGCGGGAGTCCCAAACTAGGCAATGAGCAGTTCTTC	CASEWASGSPKLGNEQFF
TRBV7-2	TRBD1	-	TRBJ2-3	TGTGCCAGCCAAGAGGACAGGCTGAGCACAGATACGCAGTATTTT	CASQEDRLSTDTQYF
TRBV5-1	-	-	TRBJ1-1	TGCGCCAGCAGCCCAGGCGGGGGCACTGAAGCTTTCTTT	CASSPGGGTEAFF
TRBV11-2	-	once	TRBJ2-2	TGTGCCAGCAGCTCCGTCGGGGAGCTGTTTTTT	CASSSVGELFF
TRBV27	-	few	TRBJ2-7	TGTGCCAGCAGTTACGGGTCGCAAATATCCTACGAGCAGTACTTC	CASSYGSQISYEQYF
TRBV9	TRBD2	-	TRBJ2-1	TGTGCCAGCAGCGTTTCGGCTAGCGGCTACAATGAGCAGTTCTTC	CASSVSASGYNEQFF
TRBV19	-	-	TRBJ2-7	TGTGCCAGTAGTAACCCCGCGGGCGCTACCTACGAGCAGTACTTC	CASSNPAGATYEQYF
TRBV28	-	once	TRBJ2-3	TGTGCCAGCAGCGTCCCAAGGGGACTTGAGACGCAGTATTTT	CASSVPRGLETQYF
TRBV7-9	-	-	TRBJ2-3	TGTGCCAGCAGCTTATCCGTAGCGGAGTGGGGAGATACGCAGTATTTT	CASSLSVAEWGDTQYF
TRBV2	-	-	TRBJ2-2	TGTGCCAGCAGTGACACCGGTCCCGGGGAGCTGTTTTTT	CASSDTGPGELFF
TRBV13	TRBD1	-	TRBJ2-1	TGTGCCAGCAGCGCCTCCGGGACAGGGTTCTATGAGCAGTTCTTC	CASSASGTGFYEQFF
TRBV5-6	-	-	TRBJ2-2	TGTGCCAGCAGCTTGCTCGGGGACTCCGGGGAGCTGTTTTTT	CASSLLGDSGELFF
TRBV18	-	-	TRBJ1-1	TGTGCCAGCTCACCATTGGAGCTCACTGAAGCTTTCTTT	CASSPLELTEAFF
TRBV7-2	-	-	TRBJ1-2	TGTGCCAGCAGCCCTATTCAAACAGGGAACTATGGCTACACCTTC	CASSPIQTGNYGYTF
TRBV28	-	-	TRBJ2-2	TGTGCCAGCAGGGCCTGGGGAGCCGGGTCGGTTTTTGAGCTGTTTTTT	CASRAWGAGSVFELFF
TRBV5-6	-	-	TRBJ2-3	TGTGCCAGCAGCTTACTAGCTAGCACAGATACGCAGTATTTT	CASSLLASTDTQYF
TRBV2	-	-	TRBJ2-2	TGTGCCAGCATCGAAGGACTACAGAACACCGGGGAGCTGTTTTTT	CASIEGLQNTGELFF
TRBV6-1	-	-	TRBJ1-5	TGTGCCAGCAGTGAACAACGAGGGAGCAATCAGCCCCAGCATTTT	CASSEQRGSNQPQHF
TRBV11-2	-	-	TRBJ2-7	TGTGCCAGCAGCTCCCTGCAGGGGCGCCCCTACGAGCAGTACTTC	CASSSLQGRPYEQYF
TRBV28	-	-	TRBJ1-1	TGTGCCAGCAGTTTGGCAGGGCAGAACACTGAAGCTTTCTTT	CASSLAGQNTEAFF
TRBV7-2	-	-	TRBJ2-1	TGTGCCAGCAGCCCCCAAACATATGAGCAGTTCTTC	CASSPQTYEQFF
TRBV5-1	TRBD2	-	TRBJ2-1	TGCGCCAGCAGCCTGACTAGCGGGAGATACAATGAGCAGTTCTTC	CASSLTSGRYNEQFF
TRBV15	TRBD2	-	TRBJ2-5	TGTGCCACCAGCAGTACATCTAGCGGGAGAGGGAGTTTCGGGGAGACCCAGTACTTC	CATSSTSSGRGSFGETQYF
TRBV5-1	TRBD1	-	TRBJ2-7	TGCGCCAGCAGCTGGGCGACAGGGGCCTACGAGCAGTACTTC	CASSWATGAYEQYF
TRBV2	TRBD1	-	TRBJ1-2	TGTGCCAGCAGTTCCCACGGACAGGGAGGCTACACCTTC	CASSSHGQGGYTF
TRBV14	-	-	TRBJ1-2	TGTGCCAGCAGCCAATGGAGGACGAACTATGGCTACACCTTC	CASSQWRTNYGYTF
TRBV7-2	TRBD2	-	TRBJ2-2	TGTGCCAGCAGCTTAGCGATCGGGGGGAGCGGGGAGCTGTTTTTT	CASSLAIGGSGELFF
TRBV7-6	-	-	TRBJ2-7	TGTGCCAGCAGCTTAGCTCTGCGAGGGGAGCAGTACTTC	CASSLALRGEQYF
TRBV4-1	TRBD2	-	TRBJ2-7	TGCGCCAGCAGCCAAGATAGGGGACTAGACGACGAGCAGTACTTC	CASSQDRGLDDEQYF
TRBV4-3	-	-	TRBJ1-5	TGCGCCAGCAGCCAAGATCCGAGCGGGCAGCCCCAGCATTTT	CASSQDPSGQPQHF
TRBV7-2	TRBD2	-	TRBJ2-5	TGTGCCAGCAGCAAAAGCGGGAGAATGGAGACCCAGTACTTC	CASSKSGRMETQYF
TRBV28	TRBD1	-	TRBJ2-1	TGTGCCACAAGGCCCCTAGACAGGGCCAATGAGCAGTTCTTC	CATRPLDRANEQFF
TRBV7-9	-	-	TRBJ1-1	TGTGCCAGCAGCTTGGTCAGGGAGGGAACTGAAGCTTTCTTT	CASSLVREGTEAFF
TRBV28	-	-	TRBJ1-2	TGTGCCAGCAGTCCGGCATTGACAGTTAACTATGGCTACACCTTC	CASSPALTVNYGYTF
TRBV5-1	TRBD1	-	TRBJ1-2	TGCGCCAGCAGCTTGCCAGACAGGGCTGGCGGCTACACCTTC	CASSLPDRAGGYTF
TRBV12-5	-	-	TRBJ1-1	TGTGCTAGTGGTTCCTTACCACAGGGCTCTGAAGCTTTCTTT	CASGSLPQGSEAFF